A selection of T cell receptor beta chains follows, all from one sample in a study of CD4 T cell repertoires in COVID-19. Sequencing used immunoSEQ multiplex PCR; TCRdb keeps in-frame clones, though not all of them. Counted here are about 25,000 clones, 85% to 95% occurring once; the ten biggest clones make up 0.66%. This specimen consisted of circulating follicular helper CD4+ T cells (cTfh) from blood, obtained before the COVID-19 pandemic. The receptors stem from a human donor who had COVID-19. CDR3s include the opening cysteine and the closing phenylalanine or tryptophan. Fields, in order: D gene, clone size, V gene, J gene, CDR3 DNA, CDR3 protein. The D gene is left open where the match is weak. Clone size is stated in some rows and not others, as once, few, many or a class when expanded.

TRBD1	-	TRBV30	TRBJ2-5	TGTGCCTGGAGTGTACGAGGGGGCACCGAGACGTACTTC	CAWSVRGGTETYF
-	-	TRBV19	TRBJ1-1	TGTGCCAGTAGTCGGGGCGTGGACAGTAAAAACACTGAAGCTTTCTTT	CASSRGVDSKNTEAFF
-	few	TRBV27	TRBJ1-3	TGTGCCAGCAGTTTAAGCAGGGATGGAAACACCATATATTTT	CASSLSRDGNTIYF
-	-	TRBV12-5	TRBJ1-6	TGTGCTAGTGGTTTGGAGCCGGGACACTCACCCCTCCACTTT	CASGLEPGHSPLHF
TRBD1	-	TRBV11-2	TRBJ2-5	TGTGCCAGCAGCTTAGCAGGGGGCGAGACCCAGTACTTC	CASSLAGGETQYF
-	-	TRBV7-8	TRBJ1-3	TGTGCCAGCAGCCAAGGGGAAAACACCATATATTTT	CASSQGENTIYF
TRBD1	few	TRBV28	TRBJ1-5	TGTGCCAGCAGGACGGGACAGGGGGCTTATAGCAATCAGCCCCAGCATTTT	CASRTGQGAYSNQPQHF
-	-	TRBV30	TRBJ2-2	TGTGCCTGGAGCTTGAGGGTAACCGGGGAGCTGTTTTTT	CAWSLRVTGELFF
-	-	TRBV2	TRBJ1-1	TGTGCCAGCCAATTGGGGAGGAGCACTGAAGCTTTCTTT	CASQLGRSTEAFF
TRBD1	once	TRBV7-8	TRBJ2-2	TGTGCCAGCAGCCTCGACAGGGTCCGGAACACCGGGGAGCTGTTTTTT	CASSLDRVRNTGELFF
TRBD1	-	TRBV27	TRBJ2-3	TGTGCCAGCAGTTTATCGGCAAGACAGGGGAGAGATACGCAGTATTTT	CASSLSARQGRDTQYF
-	-	TRBV14	TRBJ2-6	TGTGCCAGCAGCCAAATGTACGGGGGGCTAGCTGGGGCCAACGTCCTGACTTTC	CASSQMYGGLAGANVLTF
-	-	TRBV7-7	TRBJ1-1	TGTGCCAGCAGCCCAGAACACGGGGGGACTGAAGCTTTCTTT	CASSPEHGGTEAFF
TRBD2	-	TRBV27	TRBJ2-7	TGTGCCAGCAGTTCCCCCTCCGGGACTAGTTTCCGCGAGCAGTACTTC	CASSSPSGTSFREQYF
TRBD1	-	TRBV29-1	TRBJ2-2	TGCAGCGTTGACAACAGGGGATCGCACACCGGGGAGCTGTTTTTT	CSVDNRGSHTGELFF
TRBD1	once	TRBV2	TRBJ1-5	TGTGCCAGCAGTGGTCAGGGGGCTTCCCCAATCCTTCAGCCCCAGCATTTT	CASSGQGASPILQPQHF
TRBD2	-	TRBV28	TRBJ2-5	TGTGCCAGCAGTTCCTCTAGCGGGAGGGCATTTGAGACCCAGTACTTC	CASSSSSGRAFETQYF
TRBD1	-	TRBV28	TRBJ1-5	TGTGCCAGCTCGGGGACAGGGATCCAGCCCCAGCATTTT	CASSGTGIQPQHF
-	-	TRBV19	TRBJ1-2	TGTGCCAGTAGTATAGGACAGCCGATCTATGGCTACACCTTC	CASSIGQPIYGYTF
TRBD2	-	TRBV11-3	TRBJ2-3	TGTGCCAGCAGCCCAGGGCGGGGGGGAACCTCAGATACGCAGTATTTT	CASSPGRGGTSDTQYF
-	-	TRBV11-2	TRBJ2-7	TGTGCCAGCAGCTTAGCGCGGGCCCCCAGCGAGCAGTACTTC	CASSLARAPSEQYF
-	-	TRBV10-3	TRBJ2-7	TGTGCCATCAGTGAGTCTACCGGGGAATACCGTTTC	CAISESTGEYRF
TRBD2	-	TRBV5-6	TRBJ2-3	TGTGCCAGCAGCTTGGGGCTTATAGCGGGGGGGCCAGATACGCAGTATTTT	CASSLGLIAGGPDTQYF
TRBD2	-	TRBV6-1	TRBJ2-2	TGTGCCAGCAGTCGGACTAGCGGAAACACCGGGGAGCTGTTTTTT	CASSRTSGNTGELFF
-	-	TRBV6-1	TRBJ2-6	TGTGCCAGCAGTAAAGTCCAACAGGGGACTTTCTCTGGGGCCAACGTCCTGACTTTC	CASSKVQQGTFSGANVLTF
-	-	TRBV7-8	TRBJ2-3	TGTGCCAGCAGCTTAGAATTCGGGAACACAGATACGCAGTATTTT	CASSLEFGNTDTQYF
-	-	TRBV19	TRBJ1-2	TGTGCCAGTAGTATAGGGGAGGGCCGTGGCTACACCTTC	CASSIGEGRGYTF
TRBD1	once	TRBV14	TRBJ1-1	TGTGCCAGCAGCCGAAAGGGGACAGGGTGGGCGGGGACTGAAGCTTTCTTT	CASSRKGTGWAGTEAFF
TRBD2	-	TRBV6-1	TRBJ2-2	TGTGCCAGCAGCGTAGCGGGGCCCGGGACCGGGGAGCTGTTTTTT	CASSVAGPGTGELFF
-	-	TRBV7-2	TRBJ1-2	TGTGCCAGCAGCTTAGGTTCAGGGGTTGGGAACTATGGCTACACCTTC	CASSLGSGVGNYGYTF
TRBD1	-	TRBV19	TRBJ2-1	TGTGCCAGTACCCCCTTGACAGGGCCCGGCGGGCGGAGCTCCTACAATGAGCAGTTCTTC	CASTPLTGPGGRSSYNEQFF
-	-	TRBV5-1	TRBJ2-7	TGCGCCAGCAGCCGCGACAGCTACGAGCAGTACTTC	CASSRDSYEQYF
-	few	TRBV5-6	TRBJ1-3	TGTGCCAGCAGCTTTGGAGGGAACTCTGGAAACACCATATATTTT	CASSFGGNSGNTIYF
-	-	TRBV27	TRBJ2-5	TGTGCCAGCAGCCGCGACACAGGGGAGACCCAGTACTTC	CASSRDTGETQYF
TRBD1	-	TRBV5-1	TRBJ2-2	TGCGCCAGCAGCTCCACCGGGACAGGGAACACCGGGGAGCTGTTTTTT	CASSSTGTGNTGELFF
TRBD1	-	TRBV7-2	TRBJ2-6	TGTGCCAGCAGCGCCCCACCACAGGGGACCGGGGCCAACGTCCTGACTTTC	CASSAPPQGTGANVLTF
-	-	TRBV10-3	TRBJ2-7	TGTGCCATCAGTCAAGGGGGTTACGAGCAGTACTTC	CAISQGGYEQYF
TRBD1	-	TRBV10-3	TRBJ2-1	TGTGCCATCAGAGACAGGGGCGTCCTAGATGAGCAGTTCTTC	CAIRDRGVLDEQFF
TRBD1	-	TRBV7-6	TRBJ2-7	TGTGCCAGCAGTTCCCGGGACAGGGGGCTTGGCGAGCAGTACTTC	CASSSRDRGLGEQYF
-	-	TRBV2	TRBJ2-7	TGTGCCAGCAGTGACAGGGGCGGCCCCTACGAGCAGTACTTC	CASSDRGGPYEQYF
-	-	TRBV19	TRBJ1-6	TGTGCCAGTAGTAGCCAGGGGAATTCACCCCTCCACTTT	CASSSQGNSPLHF
TRBD1	-	TRBV11-2	TRBJ1-4	TGTGCCAGCAGCGAGTCAGGGGGCCTTAATGAAAAACTGTTTTTT	CASSESGGLNEKLFF
TRBD1	-	TRBV9	TRBJ1-1	TGTGCCAGCAGCGTAGGACAGGGGAACACTGAAGCTTTCTTT	CASSVGQGNTEAFF
-	-	TRBV4-2	TRBJ1-1	TGTGCCAGCAGCCAAGGTCGGGGGGCGAGCACTGAAGCTTTCTTT	CASSQGRGASTEAFF
-	-	TRBV14	TRBJ1-1	TGTGCCAGCAGCCGAGCAGGGATTGGGACTGAAGCTTTCTTT	CASSRAGIGTEAFF
TRBD1	-	TRBV19	TRBJ1-2	TGTGCCAGTAGTATAAAGGGGGCCCATGGCTACACCTTC	CASSIKGAHGYTF
TRBD1	-	TRBV19	TRBJ2-5	TGTGCCAGTAGTAAGGCGACAGGGCCCCAAGAGACCCAGTACTTC	CASSKATGPQETQYF
-	few	TRBV27	TRBJ2-7	TGTGCCAGCAGCCCCAAGCCGGGGGTCTACGAGCAGTACTTC	CASSPKPGVYEQYF